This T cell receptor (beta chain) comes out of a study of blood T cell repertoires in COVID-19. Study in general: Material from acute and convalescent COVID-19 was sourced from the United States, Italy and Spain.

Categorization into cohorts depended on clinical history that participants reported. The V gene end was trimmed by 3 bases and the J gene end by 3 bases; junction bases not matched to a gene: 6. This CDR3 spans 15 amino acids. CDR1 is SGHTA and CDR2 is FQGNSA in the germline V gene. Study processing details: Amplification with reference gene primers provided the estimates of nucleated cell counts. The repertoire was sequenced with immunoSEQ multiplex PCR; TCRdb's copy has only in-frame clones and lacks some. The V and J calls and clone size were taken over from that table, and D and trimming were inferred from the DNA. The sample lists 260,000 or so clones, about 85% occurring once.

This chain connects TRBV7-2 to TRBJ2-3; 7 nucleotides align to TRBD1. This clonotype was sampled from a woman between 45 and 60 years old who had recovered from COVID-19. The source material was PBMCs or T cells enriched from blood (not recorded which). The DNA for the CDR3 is TGTGCCAGCAGCTTTGACAGGGCTGGTACAGATACGCAGTATTTT. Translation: CASSFDRAGTDTQYF.